A single sample is the source of the 25 T cell receptor beta chains below, sequenced in a study of blood T cells in healthy people across ages. Combining a sample-barcoded 5' primer with a J-beta primer mix, a second PCR ran for roughly 7 to 12 cycles. TCRdb redid the calling of the 5' RACE reads with MiXCR, one entry per CDR3 protein. The sample has 800,000 to 950,000 distinct CDR3 sequences; roughly 34% are singletons. Specimen: blood. These receptors were taken from a man younger than 35 in good health.

In its sample, this clonotype was seen a few times. The chain is built from TRBV19 and TRBJ2-3; D unresolved. There are 14 residues in the CDR3. V lost 3 bases, J lost 2 bases, and 9 bases lay in between. Germline values: CDR1 LNHDA, CDR2 SQIVND (reference sequence). The CDR3 DNA reads TGTGCCAGTAGTATGGTCGGTCCCACAGATACGCAGTATTTT. Protein: CASSMVGPTDTQYF.

At least ten counts were recorded for this clonotype. The chain carries TRBV6-5 and TRBJ2-1; TRBD1 might be the D (6 bases). Trimming cost V 5 bases and J 7 bases, with 12 bases left between them. The CDR3 is 13 amino acids. Germline loops: CDR1 MNHEY, CDR2 SVGAGI. CDR3 nucleotides: TGTGCCAGCAGTAGGTCCACAGGGAATGAGCAGTTCTTC. The encoded protein is CASSRSTGNEQFF.

The chain recombines TRBV6-5 with TRBJ1-2; maybe TRBD1 (6 bases). The CDR3 runs 15 residues. The V gene's germline CDR1 is MNHEY and CDR2 SVGAGI. Trimming shortened V by 5 bases and J by 1 base, and 14 bases separated the two germline ends. CDR3 DNA: TGTGCCAGCAGTCCAAGGACAGATCATAACTATGGCTACACCTTC. Encoded protein: CASSPRTDHNYGYTF.

CDR3 sequence reads: CSAVQGGDGYTF. The CDR3 coding sequence is TGCAGCGCCGTACAGGGAGGAGATGGCTACACCTTC. The genes are TRBV29-1 and TRBJ1-2; D is possibly TRBD1 (6 bases). The germline V gene has CDR1 SQVTM and CDR2 ANQGSEA. V gave up 7 bases and J gave up 6 bases, with 15 bases separating them. This CDR3 region has 12 residues.

On this clonotype: A clone one base away is much larger, so this may be a read error. J is TRBJ2-5 and V is TRBV12-3 or TRBV12-4, with D maybe TRBD2 (6 bases). The CDR3 runs 15 residues. In DNA, the CDR3 is TGTGCCAGCAGTTTAGACGGACACGGTCGGGAGACCCGGTACTTC. Encoded protein: CASSLDGHGRETRYF.

This clonotype was counted a few times. The chain carries TRBV7-9 and TRBJ2-6, with D possibly called TRBD1 or TRBD2 (5 bases each). Germline values: CDR1 SEHNR, CDR2 FQNEAQ (reference sequence). V was pared by 0 bases and J by 1 base, with 19 bases between. The CDR3 spans 20 residues. CDR3 sequence: CASSLAYGTDVRSGANVLTF. The CDR3 DNA reads as TGTGCCAGCAGCTTAGCGTACGGGACGGACGTACGGTCTGGGGCCAACGTCCTGACTTTC.

For this clonotype: A much larger clone differs by one base, so this may be a read error. The rearrangement joins TRBV5-1 to TRBJ2-1; a weak D match, TRBD1 (5 bases). Germline V lookup: CDR1 SGHRS, CDR2 YFSETQ. The length of the CDR3 is 13 residues. CDR3 residues: CTSSLSQGYEQFF. The CDR3 nucleotides are TGCACCAGCAGCTTGTCGCAGGGCTATGAGCAGTTCTTC.

J is TRBJ2-3 and V is TRBV4-1; maybe TRBD2 (5 bases). The V and J ends lost 1 base and 7 bases respectively, with 15 bases between them. This CDR3 has 15 amino acids. Germline CDR1 MGHRA, CDR2 YSYEKL. This CDR3 is CASSQADYAGNTQYF. As DNA, the CDR3 is TGCGCCAGCAGCCAAGCCGACTACGCGGGCAATACGCAGTATTTT.

For this clonotype: With a much larger clone just one base away, this may be a read error. The V and J genes are TRBV4-1 and TRBJ2-3; D is unclear. The CDR3 sequence is 17 residues long. The ends were cut back, 6 bases at V and 2 bases at J, with 21 bases in the middle. Germline V CDR1 and CDR2: MGHRA, YSYEKL. The CDR3 DNA reads as TGCGCCAGCAGGCAGGTCGGTCCTCGCCGAAACACAGATACGCAGTATTTT. It encodes CASRQVGPRRNTDTQYF.

In nucleotides, the CDR3 is TGCAGTGCTGGGCTTGGGGGGGATAGGGATACGCAGTATTTT. Translation gives CSAGLGGDRDTQYF. The V gene is TRBV20-1, the J gene TRBJ2-3; 7 bases map to TRBD2. Germline V CDR1 and CDR2: DFQATT, SNEGSKA (reference sequence). V dropped 5 bases and J dropped 6; count of bases not matched to a gene: 11. There are 14 residues in the CDR3.

The J gene is TRBJ1-1, the V gene TRBV6-2 or TRBV6-3; D possibly corresponds to TRBD1 (6 bases). Trimming cost V 6 bases and J 1 base, with 12 bases left between them. Germline CDR1 MNHEY, CDR2 SVGEGT. The CDR3 loop spans 14 amino acids. For the CDR3, the DNA is TGTGCCAGCAGGAGTTTACAGGGGAACACTGAAGCTTTCTTT. It encodes CASRSLQGNTEAFF.

This clonotype was recorded a few times. V and J are TRBV7-9 and TRBJ1-2, with D perhaps matching TRBD1 (5 bases). Looked up from germline, CDR1 is SEHNR and CDR2 is FQNEAQ (reference sequence). CDR3 length equals 13 residues. The V end was cut by 5 bases, the J end by 6 bases, with 13 bases between. This chain's CDR3 is CASSVGEGDGYTF. For the CDR3, the DNA is TGTGCCAGCAGCGTAGGTGAAGGGGATGGCTACACCTTC.

As for this clonotype: This may be a read error, as it is one base from a much larger clone. The chain combines TRBV7-2 with TRBJ2-3; possibly TRBD1 for D (6 bases). This CDR3 is built from 13 residues. Germline V gene data show CDR1 as SGHTA and CDR2 as FQGNSA. This CDR3 is CAGSLDRTDTQYF. CDR3 in DNA: TGTGCCGGCAGCTTAGACAGGACAGATACGCAGTATTTT.

Ten or more counts support this clonotype. The chain joins TRBV5-1 to TRBJ2-3; weak D call: TRBD2 (6 bases). CDR1 SGHRS and CDR2 YFSETQ come from the germline V gene. Trimming removed 1 base from V and 5 bases from J, with 11 bases in between. This CDR3 is built from 14 residues. CDR3: CASSLRTIEDTQYF. CDR3 DNA: TGCGCCAGCAGCTTGAGGACTATTGAAGATACGCAGTATTTT.

The V gene is TRBV20-1, the J gene TRBJ2-1, with D hard to call. Per the germline V gene, CDR1 is DFQATT and CDR2 is SNEGSKA (reference sequence). This CDR3 spans 11 amino acids. V was clipped by 3 bases and J by 4 bases, with 4 bases between them. The CDR3 spells CSARQYNEQFF. The CDR3 DNA sequence: TGCAGTGCTAGGCAATACAATGAGCAGTTCTTC.

To note about this clonotype: A much larger clone differs from this one at a single base, so this may be a read error. This chain uses TRBV29-1 with TRBJ2-1; weak D call: TRBD2 (5 bases). Trimming took off 6 bases at V and 10 bases at J, with 13 bases between the two ends. The CDR3 extends over 11 amino acids. Germline loops: CDR1 SQVTM, CDR2 ANQGSEA. The chain's CDR3 is CSVREEYEQFF. In DNA form, the CDR3 reads TGCAGCGTCCGGGAAGAGTACGAGCAGTTCTTC.

This clonotype was counted only a few times. V usage is TRBV7-9 and J usage is TRBJ2-7; 8 bases match TRBD2. The CDR3 covers 15 residues. Germline assignment: CDR1 SEHNR and CDR2 FQNEAQ (reference sequence). V shed 2 bases, J shed 3 bases, and the junction held 6 bases outside the gene matches. CDR3 region: CASSLRGGSLYEQYF. The CDR3 coding sequence is TGTGCCAGCAGCTTACGGGGGGGTTCCCTCTACGAGCAGTACTTC.

This clonotype was seen at least ten times. The V gene is TRBV5-1, the J gene TRBJ2-3; 8 bases line up with TRBD1. The CDR3 covers 15 residues. Germline V CDR1 and CDR2: SGHRS, YFSETQ. With 4 bases clipped from V and 5 bases from J, the junction kept 9 bases outside the gene matches. CDR3 protein: CASSPGQGWRDTQYF. For the CDR3, the DNA is TGCGCCAGCAGCCCTGGACAGGGATGGAGAGATACGCAGTATTTT.

The DNA of the CDR3 is TGTGCCAGCAGCTACCGCCCGGATACGCAGTATTTT. Residues: CASSYRPDTQYF. This chain joins TRBV7-2 and TRBJ2-3; no firm D call. Trimming left V 4 bases short and J 6 bases short, with 8 bases between. Per germline, CDR1 SGHTA and CDR2 FQGNSA. The CDR3 is 12 residues long.

Comment on this clonotype: An end of the junction differs from the germline gene, which may be a read error. The rearrangement uses TRBV7-9 and TRBJ1-2; D uncertain. Per germline, CDR1 SEHNR and CDR2 FQNEAQ (reference sequence). The CDR3 covers 14 residues. CDR3 sequence (DNA): TGTGCCAGCAGCTCCCCACGGGAGAGCTATGGCTGCACCTTC. Its translation is CASSSPRESYGCTF.

This clonotype has only one observation. This chain uses TRBV11-1 with TRBJ1-2; D gene ambiguous. This CDR3 comprises 14 residues. Per the germline V gene, CDR1 is SGHAT and CDR2 is FQDESV (reference sequence). Trimming took 2 bases from V and 3 from J, leaving 10 bases between them. This chain's CDR3 is CASSLNPSYYGYTF. The CDR3 bases are TGTGCCAGCAGCTTAAACCCCTCGTACTATGGCTACACCTTC. The full variable domain, with the rest looked up from reference TRBV11-1 and TRBJ1-2, is EAEVAQSPRYKITEKSQAVAFWCDPISGHATLYWYRQILGQGPELLVQFQDESVVDDSQLPKDRFSAERLKGVDSTLKIQPAELGDSAMYLCASSLNPSYYGYTFGSGTRLTVV.

In its sample, this clonotype was seen a few times. V and J are TRBV12-3 or TRBV12-4 and TRBJ1-1, with 7 nucleotides matching TRBD1. The length of the CDR3 is 15 residues. The V segment lost 6 bases and the J segment 1 base; nucleotides outside the gene matches: 8. The CDR3 nucleotides are TGTGCCAGCAGACCTCGACAGGGTTGGAACACTGAAGCTTTCTTT. This translates into CASRPRQGWNTEAFF.

The chain employs TRBV3-1 and TRBJ1-1; D is possibly TRBD1 (5 bases). Germline V gives CDR1 LGHDT, CDR2 YNNKEL (reference sequence). Deletions cut 3 bases from V and 8 bases from J, with 13 bases between. The CDR3 consists of 13 residues. The CDR3 spells CASSHPPGAEAFF. For the CDR3, the DNA is TGTGCCAGCAGCCATCCCCCCGGGGCCGAAGCTTTCTTT.

V usage is TRBV4-2 and J usage is TRBJ2-1; 12 positions match TRBD2. V gave up 3 bases and J gave up 2 bases; unmatched junction bases: 5. CDR1 and CDR2 from the germline V gene are LGHNA and YNFKEQ. The CDR3 consists of 17 residues. The CDR3 DNA follows: TGTGCCAGCAGCCATGACCTAGCGGGGGGGACCTACAATGAGCAGTTCTTC. This encodes CASSHDLAGGTYNEQFF.

Details on this clonotype: Possible read error: a much larger clone is one base away. The gene calls are TRBV12-3 or TRBV12-4 and TRBJ2-5; TRBD2 matches 8 bases. V dropped 6 bases and J dropped 11; count of bases not matched to a gene: 17. This CDR3 spans 15 amino acids. DNA for the CDR3: TGTGCCAGCAGCAGCCGAGGAGCGGGGGCATACGGGCAGTACTTC. This sequence encodes CASSSRGAGAYGQYF.